The next 14 T cell receptor beta chains were all read from a single sample in a study of CDR3 diversity in severe acne. Via MiXCR, TCRdb re-called the PCR reads, giving one row per CDR3 protein. The data show around 94,000 distinct CDR3 sequences, roughly 51% seen once. Sequencing was done on a sample of blood. The receptor set was obtained from a male donor with acne.

This clonotype was found many times. The rearrangement uses TRBV28 and TRBJ2-7, with D perhaps TRBD1 (7 bases). V dropped 6 bases and J dropped 6 bases, with 21 bases sitting between them. The CDR3 totals 15 residues. Looked up from germline, CDR1 is MDHEN and CDR2 is SYDVKM. The CDR3 region has the DNA TGTGCCAGCAGGCCCACGGGGGACAGCCTATCCGAGCAGTACTTC. Translation: CASRPTGDSLSEQYF.

This clonotype was recorded many times. J is TRBJ2-7 and V is TRBV20-1; 13 positions agree with TRBD2. This CDR3 has 17 residues. V shed 5 bases, J shed 3 bases, and the junction held 13 bases outside the gene matches. The germline CDR1 and CDR2 sequences are DFQATT and SNEGSKA (reference sequence). CDR3 nucleotide sequence: TGCAGTGCTCTTTCAACTAGGACTAGCGGGAGAAGCTACGAGCAGTACTTC. Protein product: CSALSTRTSGRSYEQYF.

CDR3 residues: CASTLTAGHRNSPLHF. The CDR3 DNA reads as TGTGCCAGCACCCTTACGGCAGGGCATCGTAATTCACCCCTCCACTTT. The chain couples TRBV7-2 to TRBJ1-6; a possible D gene is TRBD1 (5 bases). The CDR3 is made up of 16 amino acids. Germline CDR1 reads SGHTA; CDR2 reads FQGNSA. The ends were cut back, 7 bases at V and 6 bases at J, with 19 bases in the middle.

The rearrangement uses TRBV9 and TRBJ2-1; tentative D call: TRBD1 (6 bases). V was clipped by 3 bases and J by 4 bases, with 14 bases between them. This CDR3 spans 15 amino acids. Germline CDR1 and CDR2: SGDLS and YYNGEE. In DNA form, the CDR3 reads TGTGCCAGCAGCGCTTCCGGGACAAATTACAATGAGCAGTTCTTC. As protein: CASSASGTNYNEQFF. The complete variable domain, with remaining parts taken from reference TRBV9 and TRBJ2-1, reads DSGVTQTPKHLITATGQRVTLRCSPRSGDLSVYWYQQSLDQGLQFLIQYYNGEERAKGNILERFSAQQFPDLHSELNLSSLELGDSALYFCASSASGTNYNEQFFGPGTRLTVL.

To note about this clonotype: Because the CDR3 is missing its conserved closing phenylalanine or tryptophan, this is likely a read error. It is unclear where the CDR3 begins or ends on the DNA, so no DNA is shown, and the CDR3 is as TCRdb lists it. This chain connects TRBV14 to TRBJ1-6; no DNA check was done on the table's D call, TRBD1. The germline V gene encodes CDR1 SGHDN and CDR2 FVKESK. 8 amino acids form the CDR3, both terminal residues included. CDR3 sequence reads: CASSPIGT.

This clonotype was detected many times. The rearrangement links TRBV11-3 to TRBJ2-3; TRBD2 might be the D (5 bases). Germline V CDR1 and CDR2: SGHNT, YENEEA. The CDR3 is 13 amino acids. V shed 5 bases and J shed 4 bases, with 10 bases lying between them. CDR3 nucleotides: TGTGCCAGCAGCCCGGGGATAGCAGATACGCAGTATTTT. Translating gives CASSPGIADTQYF.

This clonotype has only a few counts. J is TRBJ2-5 and V is TRBV12-3 or TRBV12-4, with 11 bases aligning to TRBD1. The V and J ends lost 6 bases and 4 bases, in that order; junction bases with no gene match: 7. There are 15 residues in the CDR3. In DNA form, the CDR3 reads TGTGCCAGCAGCGACCTCGGGACAGGGGGAGAGACCCAGTACTTC. Amino acid sequence: CASSDLGTGGETQYF.

This clonotype has a handful of counts. The chain combines TRBV6-1 with TRBJ2-5, with D tentatively TRBD1 (6 bases). The CDR3 extends over 16 amino acids. Germline V gives CDR1 MNHNS, CDR2 SASEGT. The ends were cut back, 4 bases at V and 2 bases at J, with 17 bases in the middle. CDR3 amino acids: CASSAQFGTQQETQYF. CDR3 DNA: TGTGCCAGCAGTGCCCAGTTTGGGACACAGCAAGAGACCCAGTACTTC.

V gene TRBV12-3 or TRBV12-4 combines with J gene TRBJ2-7, with 12 bases that match TRBD2. The CDR3 is 14 residues long. V was pared by 5 bases and J by 4 bases, with 3 bases of the junction left unmatched. Here the CDR3 DNA reads TGTGCCAGCAGTAGGACTAGCGGGAAGTACGAGCAGTACTTC. Amino acids: CASSRTSGKYEQYF.

In this sample, this clonotype turned up once. This clone may be a read error of a much larger clone one base away. The chain employs TRBV9 and TRBJ2-2; 13 positions agree with TRBD2. This CDR3 comprises 16 residues. Germline CDR1 and CDR2: SGDLS and YYNGEE. V shed 3 bases, J shed 4 bases, and the junction held 3 bases outside the gene matches. This CDR3 reads CASSGWTSGGTGELFF. In nucleotides, the CDR3 is TGTGCCAGCAGCGGCTGGACTAGCGGGGGCACCGGGGAGCTGTTTTTT.

This clonotype has ten or more counts. The chain joins TRBV7-3 to TRBJ2-2; D may correspond to TRBD1 or TRBD2 (5 bases each). Germline V lookup: CDR1 SGHTA, CDR2 FQGTGA. The CDR3 spans 15 residues. The V end lost 3 bases, the J end lost 0 bases, and 8 bases lay between the germline ends. CDR3 amino acids: CASSLGTANTGELFF. The CDR3 region has the DNA TGTGCCAGCAGCTTGGGGACGGCGAACACCGGGGAGCTGTTTTTT.

This clonotype was recorded many times. V gene TRBV7-2 combines with J gene TRBJ2-7; 7 bases are a match to TRBD2. Germline V gene lookup returns CDR1 SGHTA and CDR2 FQGNSA. V shed 5 bases and J 3 bases; nucleotides not matched to a gene: 10. This CDR3 is built from 15 residues. As DNA, the CDR3 is TGTGCCAGCAGCGGGGGGGGGGGGGGGGACTACGAGCAGTACTTC. It translates to CASSGGGGGDYEQYF.

The rearrangement joins TRBV20-1 to TRBJ2-3, with 14 bases that match TRBD2. The ends lost 6 bases at V and 0 bases at J; junction bases unmatched: 14. This CDR3 comprises 19 residues. CDR1 and CDR2 (germline): DFQATT, SNEGSKA (reference sequence). The CDR3 DNA sequence: TGCAGTGCGACGACTAGCGGGAGGGCCGGGACGTCTAGCACAGATACGCAGTATTTT. As protein: CSATTSGRAGTSSTDTQYF.

The CDR3 nucleotides are TGTGCCAGCAGCCAATTACAGGGCACTGGAAACACCATATATTTT. Protein sequence: CASSQLQGTGNTIYF. The gene calls are TRBV12-3 or TRBV12-4 and TRBJ1-3; TRBD1 might be the D (6 bases). V was cut by 6 bases and J by 2 bases, with 14 bases left in between. This CDR3 has 15 amino acids.